A selection of T cell receptor beta chains follows, all from one sample in a study of T cells in Graves' hyperthyroidism and ophthalmopathy. TCRdb re-analysed the multiplex PCR reads in MiXCR, keeping a single row per CDR3 protein. The sample has under 350,000 distinct CDR3 sequences; about a sixth are singletons. Material: blood. The origin of the receptors is a woman aged 55-69 years with Graves' ophthalmopathy. CDR3s include the opening cysteine and the closing phenylalanine or tryptophan. The D gene is left open where the match is weak. Expanded clones get a size class; other rows say once, few or many, or leave the size out.

-	many	TRBV12-3/TRBV12-4	TRBJ2-5	CASSLAYETQYF	TGTGCCAGCAGTTTAGCTTACGAGACCCAGTACTTC
-	many	TRBV6-1	TRBJ2-1	CASSQQGGGYNEQFF	TGTGCCAGCAGTCAACAGGGCGGCGGCTACAATGAGCAGTTCTTC
-	-	TRBV6-2/TRBV6-3	TRBJ1-1	CASSRRAEAFF	TGTGCCAGCAGTAGGAGGGCTGAAGCTTTCTTT
TRBD2	-	TRBV7-7	TRBJ2-1	CASSLGLAGVYEQFF	TGTGCTAGCAGCCTTGGACTAGCGGGGGTCTATGAGCAGTTCTTC
-	many	TRBV7-9	TRBJ2-7	CAAGTSTYEQYF	TGTGCAGCCGGGACTTCCACCTACGAGCAGTACTTC
TRBD1	few	TRBV5-1	TRBJ2-2	CASSFGTGANTGELFF	TGCGCCAGCAGCTTCGGGACAGGGGCGAACACCGGGGAGCTGTTTTTT
TRBD1	-	TRBV20-1	TRBJ1-5	CSASPGQGIGNQPQHF	TGCAGTGCTAGTCCGGGACAGGGGATTGGCAATCAGCCCCAGCATTTT
-	-	TRBV6-2/TRBV6-3	TRBJ1-5	CASSYIEGEGRQPQHF	TGTGCCAGCAGTTACATTGAAGGGGAGGGGCGGCAGCCCCAGCATTTT
-	many	TRBV7-9	TRBJ1-1	CASSPRIAATEAFF	TGTGCCAGCAGCCCCCGGATTGCGGCCACTGAAGCTTTCTTT
TRBD2	many	TRBV12-3/TRBV12-4	TRBJ2-3	CASSHGTSGGADTQYF	TGTGCCAGCAGTCACGGGACTAGCGGGGGGGCAGATACGCAGTATTTT
-	many	TRBV7-9	TRBJ2-7	CASSPDRPPYEQYF	TGTGCCAGCAGCCCCGACAGGCCCCCCTACGAGCAGTACTTC
-	many	TRBV7-6	TRBJ2-7	CASSSRRGYEQYF	TGTGCCAGCAGCTCACGCAGGGGCTACGAGCAGTACTTC
TRBD2	many	TRBV7-7	TRBJ2-7	CASSPGGADEQYF	TGTGCCAGCAGCCCCGGGGGGGCGGACGAGCAGTACTTC
TRBD1	many	TRBV20-1	TRBJ1-2	CSATGQGLSYGYTF	TGCAGTGCTACGGGACAGGGGCTTTCATATGGCTACACCTTC
TRBD1	few	TRBV7-6	TRBJ2-5	CASSIGTVRETQYF	TGTGCCAGCAGCATTGGGACAGTACGAGAGACCCAGTACTTC
TRBD1	few	TRBV29-1	TRBJ1-1	CSVGTGRNTEAFF	TGCAGCGTCGGGACAGGAAGGAACACTGAAGCTTTCTTT
-	many	TRBV7-2	TRBJ1-2	CASSARAGYGYTF	TGTGCCAGCAGTGCTCGGGCCGGCTATGGCTACACCTTC
-	few	TRBV7-2	TRBJ1-5	CASADRPNQPQLF	TGTGCCAGCGCAGACAGGCCCAATCAGCCCCAGCTTTTT
TRBD1	many	TRBV12-3/TRBV12-4	TRBJ1-1	CASTHRQGPPMGEAFF	TGTGCCAGCACCCATAGACAGGGGCCACCGATGGGGGAAGCTTTCTTT
TRBD1	few	TRBV2	TRBJ1-6	CASSGDRAGNNSPLHF	TGTGCCAGCAGTGGGGACAGGGCTGGAAATAATTCACCCCTCCACTTT
TRBD1	-	TRBV20-1	TRBJ2-5	CSARPNQGQGGQYF	TGCAGTGCTAGACCCAACCAAGGACAGGGAGGCCAGTACTTC
TRBD2	many	TRBV28	TRBJ2-7	CASKNGGFDEQYF	TGTGCCAGCAAAAACGGGGGGTTTGACGAGCAGTACTTC
-	many	TRBV12-3/TRBV12-4	TRBJ1-2	CASSLETAGRSYTF	TGTGCCAGCAGTTTAGAAACGGCGGGGAGAAGCTACACCTTC
-	-	TRBV15	TRBJ1-3	CATSWGGGNTIYF	TGTGCCACCAGCTGGGGAGGTGGAAACACCATATATTTT
-	many	TRBV28	TRBJ1-2	CASRSYYGYTF	TGTGCCAGCAGGTCTTACTATGGCTACACCTTC
-	-	TRBV7-9	TRBJ2-7	CASSLSGVTGSYEQYF	TGTGCCAGCAGCTTATCGGGGGTCACAGGCTCCTACGAGCAGTACTTC
-	many	TRBV7-9	TRBJ1-2	CASSFGASTTTYGYTF	TGTGCCAGCAGCTTTGGAGCGAGCACCACGACCTATGGCTACACCTTC
-	many	TRBV28	TRBJ1-5	CASRGAAAMNQPQHF	TGTGCCAGCCGTGGAGCCGCAGCCATGAATCAGCCCCAGCATTTT
-	-	TRBV2	TRBJ2-7	CASSDPGRWNEQYF	TGTGCCAGCAGTGACCCAGGGAGGTGGAACGAGCAGTACTTC
-	many	TRBV2	TRBJ2-5	CASSDLTRVLGQETQYF	TGTGCCAGCAGTGATTTAACCAGGGTTCTGGGCCAAGAGACCCAGTACTTC
-	many	TRBV4-1	TRBJ1-2	CASSQGSDRYINYGYTF	TGCGCCAGCAGCCAAGGTTCCGACAGGTATATTAACTATGGCTACACCTTC
-	-	TRBV3-1	TRBJ1-1	CASSGTGRLAEAFF	TGTGCCAGCAGCGGAACGGGACGGCTAGCTGAAGCTTTCTTT
-	-	TRBV5-5	TRBJ2-2	CASSRRIKLGTSNTGELFF	TGTGCCAGCAGCCGGCGAATCAAACTCGGGACTTCGAACACCGGGGAGCTGTTTTTT
-	-	TRBV2	TRBJ1-6	CASSRAGINSPLHF	TGTGCCAGCAGTCGAGCGGGGATCAATTCACCCCTCCACTTT
TRBD1	few	TRBV4-3	TRBJ2-1	CASSREHRDRFNEQFF	TGCGCCAGCAGCCGAGAGCACCGGGACAGATTTAATGAGCAGTTCTTC
-	-	TRBV12-3/TRBV12-4	TRBJ1-1	CASSYTGQQNTEAFF	TGTGCCAGCAGTTACACTGGACAGCAGAACACTGAAGCTTTCTTT
TRBD2	many	TRBV5-1	TRBJ2-3	CASTIAGVGADTQYF	TGCGCCAGCACGATAGCGGGAGTCGGGGCAGATACGCAGTATTTT
TRBD1	many	TRBV28	TRBJ1-2	CASKSGGYYGYTF	TGTGCCAGCAAATCAGGGGGGTACTATGGCTACACCTTC
-	many	TRBV6-2/TRBV6-3	TRBJ1-5	CATNEPYQPQHF	TGTGCCACCAACGAACCGTATCAGCCCCAGCATTTT
-	many	TRBV20-1	TRBJ1-1	CSASSAVTNTEAFF	TGCAGTGCTAGTTCGGCAGTTACGAACACTGAAGCTTTCTTT
-	many	TRBV20-1	TRBJ1-2	CSASIDNRGYTF	TGCAGTGCTAGCATCGATAATCGGGGCTACACCTTC
-	once	TRBV5-8	TRBJ1-6	CASSLSPLIAPLHF	TGTGCCAGCAGCTTATCGCCTTTGATTGCACCCCTCCACTTT
-	-	TRBV25-1	TRBJ2-1	CASSESGGKSSYNEQFF	TGTGCCAGCAGTGAATCAGGAGGAAAGAGCTCCTACAATGAGCAGTTCTTC
-	few	TRBV19	TRBJ1-1	CASSEGVGDRNTEAFF	TGTGCCAGTAGTGAGGGGGTCGGTGATAGGAACACTGAAGCTTTCTTT
-	many	TRBV7-9	TRBJ1-5	CASSLSGDQPQHF	TGTGCCAGCAGCTTATCAGGGGACCAGCCCCAGCATTTT